This T cell receptor (beta chain) was identified during a study of long-term antiretroviral therapy in people with HIV. The wider study: The 2015 recommendation for immediate ART came about a decade after the earliest samples.

Of note for this clone: The DNA is left out, because the CDR3 cannot be placed on it with certainty; the CDR3 is given as TCRdb lists it.

Both ends counted, the CDR3 spans 14 residues. The germline V gene has CDR1 MNHEY and CDR2 SVGAGI. A v3.0 immunoSEQ assay was performed at survey level. Only in-frame clones appear in the TCRdb table, and some are missing; sequencing was by immunoSEQ multiplex PCR. The sample gives more than 15,000 clones, roughly 90% of which show up once; 7% to 10% is in the top ten. Source: unsorted PBMCs, taken 0.3 years after starting antiretroviral therapy. The chain links TRBV6-5 to TRBJ2-2; the table's D call, TRBD2, has no DNA check behind it. The receptor was isolated from a man aged 60-69 years with HIV. The CDR3 sequence is CASSSTLGAGELFF.